The 10 T cell receptor beta chains listed next were all sequenced from one sample in a study of blood T cell repertoires in COVID-19. Libraries were prepared by immunoSEQ multiplex PCR; TCRdb keeps only in-frame clonotypes and omits some of them. Altogether hundreds of thousands of clones are present, 87% being singletons, with the ten largest covering about 1.6%. The sequenced material came from peripheral blood. The receptors were sampled from a woman between 40 and 50 years old who had recovered from COVID-19.

This chain links TRBV7-9 with TRBJ2-7; 7 nucleotides line up with TRBD1. V shed 3 bases and J 1 base; nucleotides not matched to a gene: 3. CDR3 length equals 14 residues. Germline V CDR1 and CDR2: SEHNR, FQNEAQ (reference sequence). The DNA for the CDR3 is TGTGCCAGCAGCTTTACCAGGGGGTCCTACGAGCAGTACTTC. Amino acids: CASSFTRGSYEQYF. Full variable domain (outside the CDR3, taken from reference TRBV7-9 and TRBJ2-7): DTGVSQNPRHKITKRGQNVTFRCDPISEHNRLYWYRQTLGQGPEFLTYFQNEAQLEKSRLLSDRFSAERPKGSFSTLEIQRTEQGDSAMYLCASSFTRGSYEQYFGPGTRLTVT.

This sequence joins TRBV12-3 or TRBV12-4 and TRBJ1-2; 7 bases fit TRBD1. After removal of 4 bases from V and 1 base from J, the junction contained 0 bases not matched to a gene. This CDR3 is built from 13 residues. The CDR3: CASSYRGNYGYTF. The CDR3 DNA sequence: TGTGCCAGCAGTTACAGGGGTAACTATGGCTACACCTTC.

The V and J genes are TRBV7-8 and TRBJ2-7, with D possibly TRBD2 on 6 matching bases. The CDR3 is 13 residues long. Trimming cost V 0 bases and J 4 bases, with 7 bases left between them. Germline V gene data show CDR1 as SGHVS and CDR2 as FQNEAQ. Written as DNA, the CDR3 is TGTGCCAGCAGCTTAGCAGGGACTTACGAGCAGTACTTC. Its protein product is CASSLAGTYEQYF.

V gene TRBV3-1 (or the pseudogene TRBV3-2) combines with J gene TRBJ2-1, with no clear D. This CDR3 spans 15 amino acids. V lost 3 bases to trimming and J lost 2 bases, with 11 bases between them. Germline V gene lookup returns CDR1 LGHDT and CDR2 YNNKEL (reference sequence). Here the CDR3 DNA reads TGTGCCAGCAGCCATCGGGTCTTACCCTACAATGAGCAGTTCTTC. It translates to CASSHRVLPYNEQFF.

This chain joins TRBV5-1 and TRBJ2-3; 14 nucleotides align to TRBD2. CDR3 length equals 15 residues. Germline assignment: CDR1 SGHRS and CDR2 YFSETQ. The J segment lost 5 bases and the V segment lost 3 bases, leaving 2 bases of the junction unmatched. CDR3 sequence reads: CASSWTSGGRDTQYF. CDR3 DNA sequence: TGCGCCAGCAGCTGGACTAGCGGGGGGAGAGATACGCAGTATTTT.

J is TRBJ1-3 and V is TRBV15, with D perhaps matching TRBD1 (6 bases). V dropped 5 bases and J dropped 7 bases, with 21 bases sitting between them. CDR1 is LNHNV and CDR2 is YYDKDF in the germline V gene (reference sequence). The CDR3 extends over 16 amino acids. In DNA, the CDR3 is TGTGCCACCAGCCCCCAAGTACAGGGATTCGGCAACACCATATATTTT. Amino acid sequence: CATSPQVQGFGNTIYF.

The chain joins TRBV6-5 to TRBJ2-6; D uncertain. The CDR3 consists of 15 residues. Germline V gene lookup returns CDR1 MNHEY and CDR2 SVGAGI. Deletions cut 6 bases from V and 0 bases from J, with 9 bases between. The CDR3 sequence is CASRRSVSGANVLTF. The CDR3 DNA follows: TGTGCCAGCAGACGGTCGGTCTCTGGGGCCAACGTCCTGACTTTC.

The V gene is TRBV5-4, the J gene TRBJ2-2; 7 positions match TRBD1. The V and J ends lost 2 bases and 4 bases, in that order; junction bases with no gene match: 5. Looked up from germline, CDR1 is SGHNT and CDR2 is YYREEE (reference sequence). The CDR3 covers 15 residues. CDR3 sequence (DNA): TGTGCCAGCAGCTTAGACAGGGTAGGCACCGGGGAGCTGTTTTTT. Translating gives CASSLDRVGTGELFF.

This sequence joins TRBV5-5 and TRBJ2-7; 10 bases agree with TRBD1. The CDR3 sequence is 14 residues long. From germline, CDR1 is SGHKS and CDR2 YYEKEE (reference sequence). V lost 4 bases to trimming and J lost 1 base; unmatched junction nucleotides: 2. Here the CDR3 DNA reads TGTGCCAGCAGCCCGGACAGGGGGTCCTACGAGCAGTACTTC. It translates to CASSPDRGSYEQYF.

This rearrangement joins TRBV5-1 to TRBJ2-2; 8 bases match TRBD1. Germline V gene lookup returns CDR1 SGHRS and CDR2 YFSETQ. The V and J ends lost 1 base and 3 bases, in that order; junction bases with no gene match: 14. The CDR3 is 19 residues long. The CDR3 sequence: CASSLFPRSGGADTGELFF. The CDR3 nucleotides are TGCGCCAGCAGCTTGTTTCCGCGCTCAGGGGGCGCGGACACCGGGGAGCTGTTTTTT.